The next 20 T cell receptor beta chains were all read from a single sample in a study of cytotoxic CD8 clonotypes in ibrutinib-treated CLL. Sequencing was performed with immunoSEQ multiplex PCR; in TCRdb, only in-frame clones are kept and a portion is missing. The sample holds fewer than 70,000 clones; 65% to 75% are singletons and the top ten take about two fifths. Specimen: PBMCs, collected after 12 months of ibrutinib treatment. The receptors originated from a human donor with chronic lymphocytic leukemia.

As DNA, the CDR3 is TGTGCCAGCAGTGTAGGACAGACGACCTACAATGAGCAGTTCTTC. Translated, it gives CASSVGQTTYNEQFF. The chain joins TRBV6-1 to TRBJ2-1; weak D call: TRBD1 (6 bases). Trimming removed 4 bases at V and 2 bases at J, with 12 bases between. Germline values: CDR1 MNHNS, CDR2 SASEGT. CDR3 length: 15 residues.

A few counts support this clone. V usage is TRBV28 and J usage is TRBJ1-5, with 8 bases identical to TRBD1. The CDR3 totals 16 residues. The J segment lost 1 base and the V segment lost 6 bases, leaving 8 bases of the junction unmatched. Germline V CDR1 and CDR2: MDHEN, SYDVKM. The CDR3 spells CASRAIQGVSNQPQHF. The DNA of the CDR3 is TGTGCCAGCAGAGCAATACAGGGGGTCAGCAATCAGCCCCAGCATTTT.

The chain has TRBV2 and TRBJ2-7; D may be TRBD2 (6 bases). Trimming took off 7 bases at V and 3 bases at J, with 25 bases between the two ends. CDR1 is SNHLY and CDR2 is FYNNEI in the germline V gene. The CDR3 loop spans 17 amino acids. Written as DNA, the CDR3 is TGTGCCAGCACAGACGGGGGTAGGCAGGGAAGGGTCTACGAGCAGTACTTC. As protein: CASTDGGRQGRVYEQYF.

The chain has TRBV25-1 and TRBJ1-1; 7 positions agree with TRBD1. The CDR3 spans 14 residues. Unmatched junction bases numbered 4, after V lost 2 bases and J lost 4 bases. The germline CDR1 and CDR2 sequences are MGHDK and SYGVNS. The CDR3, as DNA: TGTGCCAGCAGTGAAGACAGGGAGGTCACTGAAGCTTTCTTT. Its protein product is CASSEDREVTEAFF.

CDR3 in amino acids: CASSLWGTGFETQYF. The CDR3 nucleotides read TGCGCCAGCAGCTTGTGGGGGACAGGGTTCGAGACCCAGTACTTC. This rearrangement joins TRBV5-1 to TRBJ2-5; 9 bases line up with TRBD1. CDR3 length: 15 residues. With V trimmed by 1 base and J by 5 bases, 6 bases remained unmatched. Germline V CDR1 and CDR2: SGHRS, YFSETQ.

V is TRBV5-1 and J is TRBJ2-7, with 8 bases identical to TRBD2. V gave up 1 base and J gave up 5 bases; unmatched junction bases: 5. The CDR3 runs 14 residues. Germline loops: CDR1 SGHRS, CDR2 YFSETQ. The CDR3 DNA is TGCGCCAGCAGCTTGTCGGGGGGGCACGACGAGCAGTACTTC. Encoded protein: CASSLSGGHDEQYF.

The CDR3 bases are TGTGCCAGCAGCGTAGGGGGGACTCCAACGGAGACCCAGTACTTC. This gives the protein CASSVGGTPTETQYF. The rearrangement joins TRBV9 to TRBJ2-5; D is perhaps TRBD2 (6 bases). This CDR3 is built from 15 residues. Germline CDR1 reads SGDLS; CDR2 reads YYNGEE. V was clipped by 0 bases and J by 5 bases, with 14 bases between them. Together with reference TRBV9 and TRBJ2-5, the CDR3 gives the full variable domain: DSGVTQTPKHLITATGQRVTLRCSPRSGDLSVYWYQQSLDQGLQFLIQYYNGEERAKGNILERFSAQQFPDLHSELNLSSLELGDSALYFCASSVGGTPTETQYFGPGTRLLVL.

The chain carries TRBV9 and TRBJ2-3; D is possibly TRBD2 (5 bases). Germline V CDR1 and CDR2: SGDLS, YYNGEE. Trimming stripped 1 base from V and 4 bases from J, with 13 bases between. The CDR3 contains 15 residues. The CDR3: CASSVNGRASDTQYF. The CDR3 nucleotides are TGTGCCAGCAGCGTAAATGGGCGGGCGTCAGATACGCAGTATTTT.

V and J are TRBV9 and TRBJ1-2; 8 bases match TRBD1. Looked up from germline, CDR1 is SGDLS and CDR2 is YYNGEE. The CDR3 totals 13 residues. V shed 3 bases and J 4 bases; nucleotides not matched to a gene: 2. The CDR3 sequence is CASSGQGSYGYTF. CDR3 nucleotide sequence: TGTGCCAGCAGCGGACAGGGGAGCTATGGCTACACCTTC.

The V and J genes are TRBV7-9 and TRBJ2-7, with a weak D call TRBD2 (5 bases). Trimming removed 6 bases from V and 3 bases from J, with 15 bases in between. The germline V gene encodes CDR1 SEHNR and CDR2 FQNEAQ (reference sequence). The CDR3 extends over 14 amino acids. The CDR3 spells CASSSLSANYEQYF. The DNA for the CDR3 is TGTGCCAGCAGTTCACTTAGCGCCAACTACGAGCAGTACTTC.

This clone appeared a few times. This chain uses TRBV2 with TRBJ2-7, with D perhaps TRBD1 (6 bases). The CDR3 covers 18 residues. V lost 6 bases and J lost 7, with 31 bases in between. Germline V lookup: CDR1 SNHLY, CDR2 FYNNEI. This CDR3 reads CASSIGGVSTGPSGEQYF. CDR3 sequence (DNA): TGTGCCAGCAGCATTGGGGGTGTGTCGACAGGTCCTTCAGGGGAGCAGTACTTC.

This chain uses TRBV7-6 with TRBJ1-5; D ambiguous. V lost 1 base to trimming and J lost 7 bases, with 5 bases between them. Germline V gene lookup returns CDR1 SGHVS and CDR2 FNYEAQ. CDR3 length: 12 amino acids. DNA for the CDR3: TGTGCCAGCAGCTTAGGAACCCAGCCCCAGCATTTT. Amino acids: CASSLGTQPQHF.

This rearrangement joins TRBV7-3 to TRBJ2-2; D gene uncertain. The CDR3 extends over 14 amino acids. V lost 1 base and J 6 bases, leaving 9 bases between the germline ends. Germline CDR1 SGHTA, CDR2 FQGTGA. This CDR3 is CASSLNVGPGELFF. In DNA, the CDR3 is TGTGCCAGCAGCTTAAACGTGGGTCCCGGGGAGCTGTTTTTT.

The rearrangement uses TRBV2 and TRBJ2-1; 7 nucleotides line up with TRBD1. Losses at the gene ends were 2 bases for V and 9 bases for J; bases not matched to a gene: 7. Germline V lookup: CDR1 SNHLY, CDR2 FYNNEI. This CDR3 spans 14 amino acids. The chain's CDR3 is CASSEWRQGSEQFF. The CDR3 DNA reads TGTGCCAGCAGTGAATGGAGACAGGGCTCTGAGCAGTTCTTC.

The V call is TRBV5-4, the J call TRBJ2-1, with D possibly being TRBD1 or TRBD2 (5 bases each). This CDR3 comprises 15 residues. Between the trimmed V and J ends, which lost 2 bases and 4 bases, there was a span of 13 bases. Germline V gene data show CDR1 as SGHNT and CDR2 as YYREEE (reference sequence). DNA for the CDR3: TGTGCCAGCAGCTTACCGGGACCTTCTTACAATGAGCAGTTCTTC. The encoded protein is CASSLPGPSYNEQFF.

The CDR3 spells CAISAISGKGTQYF. In DNA form, the CDR3 reads TGTGCCATATCGGCCATTTCTGGGAAAGGCACGCAGTATTTT. The chain couples TRBV2 to TRBJ2-3; D call uncertain. Trimming pared 10 bases from V and 9 bases from J, leaving 23 bases between. The CDR3 extends over 14 amino acids. CDR1 is SNHLY and CDR2 is FYNNEI in the germline V gene.

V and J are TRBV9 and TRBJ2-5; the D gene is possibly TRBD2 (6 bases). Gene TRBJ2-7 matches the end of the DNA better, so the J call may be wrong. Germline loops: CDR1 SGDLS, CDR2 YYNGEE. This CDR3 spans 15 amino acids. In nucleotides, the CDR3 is TGTGCCAGCAGCGTAGACTCGGGGAGGACCTACGAGCAGTACTTC. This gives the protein CASSVDSGRTYEQYF.

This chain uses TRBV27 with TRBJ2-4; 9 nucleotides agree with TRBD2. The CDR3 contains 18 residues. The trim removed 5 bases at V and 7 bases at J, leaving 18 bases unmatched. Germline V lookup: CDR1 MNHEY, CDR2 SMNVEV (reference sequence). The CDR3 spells CASSPSFVAGGPRNIQYF. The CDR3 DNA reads TGTGCCAGCAGTCCATCTTTTGTGGCGGGAGGGCCACGTAACATTCAGTACTTC.

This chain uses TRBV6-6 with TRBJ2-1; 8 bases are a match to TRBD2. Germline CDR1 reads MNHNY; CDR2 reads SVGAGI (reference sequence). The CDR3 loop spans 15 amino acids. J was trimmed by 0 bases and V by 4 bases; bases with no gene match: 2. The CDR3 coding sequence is TGTGCCAGCAGTTGGAGCGGGAGCTCCTACAATGAGCAGTTCTTC. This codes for CASSWSGSSYNEQFF.

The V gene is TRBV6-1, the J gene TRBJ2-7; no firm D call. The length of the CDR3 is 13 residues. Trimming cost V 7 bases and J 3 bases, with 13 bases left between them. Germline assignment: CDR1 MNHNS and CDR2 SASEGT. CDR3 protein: CASKERPNYEQYF. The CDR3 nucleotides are TGTGCCAGCAAGGAGAGGCCCAACTACGAGCAGTACTTC.